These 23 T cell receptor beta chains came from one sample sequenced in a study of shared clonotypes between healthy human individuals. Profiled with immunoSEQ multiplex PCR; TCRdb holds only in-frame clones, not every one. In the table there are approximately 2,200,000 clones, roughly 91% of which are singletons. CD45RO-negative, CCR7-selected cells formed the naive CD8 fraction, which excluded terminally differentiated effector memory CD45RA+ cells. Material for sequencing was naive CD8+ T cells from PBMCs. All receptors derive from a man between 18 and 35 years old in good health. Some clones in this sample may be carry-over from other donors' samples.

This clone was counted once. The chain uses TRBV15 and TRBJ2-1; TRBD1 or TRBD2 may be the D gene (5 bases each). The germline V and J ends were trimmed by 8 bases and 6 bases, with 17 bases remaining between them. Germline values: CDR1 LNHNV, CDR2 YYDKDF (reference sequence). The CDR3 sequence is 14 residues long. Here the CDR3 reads CATRDYGTGNEQFF. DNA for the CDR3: TGTGCCACCCGTGACTACGGGACCGGCAATGAGCAGTTCTTC.

The CDR3 loop is CASSPLRRDKEKLFF. The CDR3 DNA sequence: TGTGCCAGCAGCCCCCTGAGGAGGGATAAGGAAAAACTGTTTTTT. The J gene is TRBJ1-4, the V gene TRBV21-1. TRBV21-1 is designated a pseudogene. This CDR3 is 15 amino acids long.

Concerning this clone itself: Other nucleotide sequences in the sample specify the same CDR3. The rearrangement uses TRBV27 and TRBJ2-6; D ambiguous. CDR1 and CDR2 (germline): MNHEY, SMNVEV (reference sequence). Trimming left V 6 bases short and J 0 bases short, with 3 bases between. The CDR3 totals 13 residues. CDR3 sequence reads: CASSSSGANVLTF. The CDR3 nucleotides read TGTGCCAGCAGCTCCTCTGGGGCCAACGTCCTGACTTTC.

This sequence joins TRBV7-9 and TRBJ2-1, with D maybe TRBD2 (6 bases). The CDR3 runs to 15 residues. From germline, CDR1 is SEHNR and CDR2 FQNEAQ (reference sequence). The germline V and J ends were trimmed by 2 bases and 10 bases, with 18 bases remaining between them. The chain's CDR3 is CASSLTTGLSTEQFF. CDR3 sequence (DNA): TGTGCCAGCAGCTTAACCACGGGACTTTCCACGGAGCAGTTCTTC.

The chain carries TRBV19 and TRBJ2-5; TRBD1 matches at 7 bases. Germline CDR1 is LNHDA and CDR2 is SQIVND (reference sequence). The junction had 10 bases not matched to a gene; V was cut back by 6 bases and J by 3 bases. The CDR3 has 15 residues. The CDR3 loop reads CASSDGTEREETQYF. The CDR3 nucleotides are TGTGCCAGTAGCGACGGGACAGAAAGAGAAGAGACCCAGTACTTC.

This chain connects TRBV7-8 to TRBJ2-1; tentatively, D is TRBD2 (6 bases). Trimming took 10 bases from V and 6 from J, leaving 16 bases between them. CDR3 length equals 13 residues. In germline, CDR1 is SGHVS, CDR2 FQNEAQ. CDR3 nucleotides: TGTGCCACCGAAGTTGCGGGGTTCAATGAGCAGTTCTTC. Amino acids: CATEVAGFNEQFF.

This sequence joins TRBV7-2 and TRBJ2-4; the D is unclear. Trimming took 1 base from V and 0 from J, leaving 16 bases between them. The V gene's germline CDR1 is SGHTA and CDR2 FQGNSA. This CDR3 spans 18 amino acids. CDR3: CASSLGSRTELAKNIQYF. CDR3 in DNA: TGTGCCAGCAGCTTAGGGTCTCGCACAGAACTAGCCAAAAACATTCAGTACTTC.

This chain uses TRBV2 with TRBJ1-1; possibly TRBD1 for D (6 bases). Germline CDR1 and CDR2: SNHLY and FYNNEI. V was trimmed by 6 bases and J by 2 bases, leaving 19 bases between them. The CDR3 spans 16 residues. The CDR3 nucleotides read TGTGCCAGCAGAGAAAGACAGGTTCGGCTTAACACTGAAGCTTTCTTT. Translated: CASRERQVRLNTEAFF.

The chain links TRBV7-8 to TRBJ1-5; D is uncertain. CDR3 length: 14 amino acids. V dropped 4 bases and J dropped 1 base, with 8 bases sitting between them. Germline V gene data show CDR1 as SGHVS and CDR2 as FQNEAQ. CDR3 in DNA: TGTGCCAGCAGCTCCCTATTCAGCAATCAGCCCCAGCATTTT. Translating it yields CASSSLFSNQPQHF.

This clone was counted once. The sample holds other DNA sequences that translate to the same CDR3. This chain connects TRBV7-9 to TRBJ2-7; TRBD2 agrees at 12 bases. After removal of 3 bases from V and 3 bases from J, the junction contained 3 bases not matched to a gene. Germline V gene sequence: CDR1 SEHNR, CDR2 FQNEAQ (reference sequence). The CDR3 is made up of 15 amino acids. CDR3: CASSLRTSGNYEQYF. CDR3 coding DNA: TGTGCCAGCAGCTTGAGGACTAGCGGGAACTACGAGCAGTACTTC.

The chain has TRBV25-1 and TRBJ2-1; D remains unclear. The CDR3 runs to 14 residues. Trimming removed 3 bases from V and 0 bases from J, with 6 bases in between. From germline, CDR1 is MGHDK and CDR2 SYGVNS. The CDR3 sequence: CASSDSSSYNEQFF. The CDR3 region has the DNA TGTGCCAGCAGTGACTCGAGCTCCTACAATGAGCAGTTCTTC.

The CDR3 reads CASSEDRRGGNQPQHF. Written as DNA, the CDR3 is TGTGCCAGTAGCGAAGACCGGAGGGGGGGTAATCAGCCCCAGCATTTT. V and J are TRBV19 and TRBJ1-5; tentatively, D is TRBD1 (6 bases). CDR3 length equals 16 residues. Trimming took off 6 bases at V and 4 bases at J, with 19 bases between the two ends. Per the germline V gene, CDR1 is LNHDA and CDR2 is SQIVND (reference sequence).

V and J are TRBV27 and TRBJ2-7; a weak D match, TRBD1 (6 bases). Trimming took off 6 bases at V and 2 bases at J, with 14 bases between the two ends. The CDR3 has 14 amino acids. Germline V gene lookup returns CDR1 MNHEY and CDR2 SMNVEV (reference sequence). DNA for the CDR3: TGTGCCAGCAGCACAGGGTACTCAACCTACGAGCAGTACTTC. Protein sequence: CASSTGYSTYEQYF.

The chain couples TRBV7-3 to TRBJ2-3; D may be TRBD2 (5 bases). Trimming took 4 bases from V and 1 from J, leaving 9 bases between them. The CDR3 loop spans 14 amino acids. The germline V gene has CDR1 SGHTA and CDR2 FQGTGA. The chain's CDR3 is CASSSGLGTDTQYF. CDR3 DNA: TGTGCCAGCAGCTCCGGACTGGGCACAGATACGCAGTATTTT.

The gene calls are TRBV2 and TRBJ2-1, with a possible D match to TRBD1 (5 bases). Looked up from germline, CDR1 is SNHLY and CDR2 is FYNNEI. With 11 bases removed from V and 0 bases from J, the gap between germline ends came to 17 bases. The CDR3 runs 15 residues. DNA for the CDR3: TGTGCCGCGAGGCAGGGATTAAACTCCTACAATGAGCAGTTCTTC. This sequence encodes CAARQGLNSYNEQFF.

DNA for the CDR3: TGTGCCAGCAGCTCCCCGGACTCTCTCTACGAGCAGTACTTC. This codes for CASSSPDSLYEQYF. The chain links TRBV5-4 to TRBJ2-7, with a weak D call TRBD2 (5 bases). CDR1 and CDR2 from the germline V gene are SGHNT and YYREEE (reference sequence). V was shortened by 3 bases and J by 3 bases, with 13 bases between the two germline ends. The CDR3 is 14 amino acids.

The DNA of the CDR3 is TGTGCCAGCAGCTCCGGTGGGGCGGGAGGGCTCCGTGAGCAGTTCTTC. This encodes CASSSGGAGGLREQFF. The chain recombines TRBV9 with TRBJ2-1, with 9 bases lining up with TRBD2. V lost 4 bases and J lost 9; bases outside the gene matches: 14. Germline-derived CDR1 and CDR2 are SGDLS and YYNGEE. This CDR3 spans 16 amino acids.

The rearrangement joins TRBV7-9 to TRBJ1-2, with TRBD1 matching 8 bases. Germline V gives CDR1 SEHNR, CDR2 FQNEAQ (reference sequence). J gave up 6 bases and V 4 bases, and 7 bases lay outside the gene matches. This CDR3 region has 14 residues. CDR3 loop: CASSSPTGVDGYTF. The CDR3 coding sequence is TGTGCCAGCAGCTCCCCGACAGGGGTGGATGGCTACACCTTC.

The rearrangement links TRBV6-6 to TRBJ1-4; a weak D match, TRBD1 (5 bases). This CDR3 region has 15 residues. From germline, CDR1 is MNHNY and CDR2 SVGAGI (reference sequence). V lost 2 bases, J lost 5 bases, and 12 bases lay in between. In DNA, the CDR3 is TGTGCCAGCAGTTACCCCGGGGGGGTAAATGAAAAACTGTTTTTT. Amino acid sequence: CASSYPGGVNEKLFF.

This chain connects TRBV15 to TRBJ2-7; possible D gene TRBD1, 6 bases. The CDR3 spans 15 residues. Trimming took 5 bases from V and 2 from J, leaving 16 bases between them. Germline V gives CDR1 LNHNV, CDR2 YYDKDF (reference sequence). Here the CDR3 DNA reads TGTGCCACCAGCTTTTGGTCCGGGACAACCTACGAGCAGTACTTC. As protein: CATSFWSGTTYEQYF. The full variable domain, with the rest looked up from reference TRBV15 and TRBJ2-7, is DAMVIQNPRYQVTQFGKPVTLSCSQTLNHNVMYWYQQKSSQAPKLLFHYYDKDFNNEADTPDNFQSRRPNTSFCFLDIRSPGLGDTAMYLCATSFWSGTTYEQYFGPGTRLTVT.

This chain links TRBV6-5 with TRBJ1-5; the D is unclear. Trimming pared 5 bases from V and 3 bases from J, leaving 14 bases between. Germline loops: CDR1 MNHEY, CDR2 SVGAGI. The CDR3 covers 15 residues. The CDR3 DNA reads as TGTGCCAGCAGTCCACACAGAGAAGCCAATCAGCCCCAGCATTTT. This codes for CASSPHREANQPQHF.

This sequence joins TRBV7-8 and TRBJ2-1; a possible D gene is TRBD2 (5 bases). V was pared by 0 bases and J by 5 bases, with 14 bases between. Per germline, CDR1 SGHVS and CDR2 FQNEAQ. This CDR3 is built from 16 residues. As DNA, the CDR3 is TGTGCCAGCAGCTTAGCTCTGGGAGACGGTGACAATGAGCAGTTCTTC. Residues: CASSLALGDGDNEQFF.

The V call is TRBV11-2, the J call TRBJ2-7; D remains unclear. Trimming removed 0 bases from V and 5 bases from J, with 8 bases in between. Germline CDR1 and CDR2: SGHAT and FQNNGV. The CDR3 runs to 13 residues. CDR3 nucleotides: TGTGCCAGCAGCTTAGATCCTGGTGACGAGCAGTACTTC. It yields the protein CASSLDPGDEQYF.